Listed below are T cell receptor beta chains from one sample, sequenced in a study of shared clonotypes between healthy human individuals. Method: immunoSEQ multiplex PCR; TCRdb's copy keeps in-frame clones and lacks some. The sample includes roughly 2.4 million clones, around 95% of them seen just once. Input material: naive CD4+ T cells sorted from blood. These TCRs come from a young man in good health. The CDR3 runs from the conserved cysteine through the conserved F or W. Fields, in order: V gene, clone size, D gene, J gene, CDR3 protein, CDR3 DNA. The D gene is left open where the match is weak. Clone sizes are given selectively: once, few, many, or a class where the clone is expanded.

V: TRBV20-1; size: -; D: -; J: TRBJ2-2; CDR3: CSAEGTGELFF; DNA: TGCAGTGCTGAAGGCACCGGGGAGCTGTTTTTT
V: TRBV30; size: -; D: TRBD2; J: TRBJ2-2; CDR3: CAWSVLNAGGATGELFF; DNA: TGTGCCTGGAGTGTACTAAACGCGGGGGGAGCCACCGGGGAGCTGTTTTTT
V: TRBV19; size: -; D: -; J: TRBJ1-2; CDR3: CASTSPSLQANYGYTF; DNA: TGTGCCAGTACCAGTCCCTCCCTGCAGGCTAACTATGGCTACACCTTC
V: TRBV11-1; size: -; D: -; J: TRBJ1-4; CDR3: CASRFGGLGTNEKLFF; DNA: TGTGCCAGCAGATTCGGGGGATTGGGAACTAATGAAAAACTGTTTTTT
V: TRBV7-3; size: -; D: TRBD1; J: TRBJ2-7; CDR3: CASSQDRGNEQYF; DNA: TGTGCCAGCAGCCAGGACAGGGGGAACGAGCAGTACTTC
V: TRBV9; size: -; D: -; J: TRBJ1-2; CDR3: CASSARDNFNYGYTF; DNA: TGTGCCAGCAGCGCCCGGGACAATTTTAACTATGGCTACACCTTC
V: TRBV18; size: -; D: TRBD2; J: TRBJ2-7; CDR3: CASSPSGTGTYEQYF; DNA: TGTGCCAGCTCACCCAGCGGGACGGGGACCTACGAGCAGTACTTC
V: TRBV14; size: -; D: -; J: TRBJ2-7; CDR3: CASSQGGVVTYEQYF; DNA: TGTGCCAGCAGCCAAGGCGGTGTCGTCACCTACGAGCAGTACTTC
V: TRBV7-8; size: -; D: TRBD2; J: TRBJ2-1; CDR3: CASSLGSSGKYNEQFF; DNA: TGTGCCAGCAGCTTAGGGTCTAGCGGGAAATACAATGAGCAGTTCTTC
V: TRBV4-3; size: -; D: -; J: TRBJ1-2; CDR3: CASSRGNADNYGYTF; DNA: TGCGCCAGCAGCCGCGGGAACGCAGATAACTATGGCTACACCTTC
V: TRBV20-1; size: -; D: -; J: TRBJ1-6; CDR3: CSARARDLHF; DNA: TGCAGTGCTAGAGCCCGGGACCTCCACTTT
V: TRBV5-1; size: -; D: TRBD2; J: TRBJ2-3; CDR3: CASSFDASGNTDTQYF; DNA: TGCGCCAGCAGCTTTGATGCTAGCGGGAATACAGATACGCAGTATTTT
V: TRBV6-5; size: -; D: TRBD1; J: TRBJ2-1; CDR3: CASSYKGQGALEQFF; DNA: TGTGCCAGCAGTTACAAGGGACAGGGCGCCCTTGAGCAGTTCTTC
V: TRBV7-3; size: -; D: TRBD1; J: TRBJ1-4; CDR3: CASSPTGNEKLFF; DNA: TGTGCCAGCAGCCCGACAGGGAATGAAAAACTGTTTTTT
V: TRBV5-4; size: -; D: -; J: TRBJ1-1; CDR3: CASSFDRLNTEAFF; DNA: TGTGCCAGCAGCTTCGACAGGCTGAACACTGAAGCTTTCTTT
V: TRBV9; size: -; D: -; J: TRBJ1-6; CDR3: CASSDQLSFGGLYNSPLHF; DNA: TGTGCCAGCAGCGACCAACTGTCTTTCGGGGGGCTCTATAATTCACCCCTCCACTTT
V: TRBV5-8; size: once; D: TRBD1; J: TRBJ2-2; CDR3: CASRSTGANLNTGELFF; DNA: TGTGCCAGCAGGTCCACAGGGGCGAATTTAAACACCGGGGAGCTGTTTTTT
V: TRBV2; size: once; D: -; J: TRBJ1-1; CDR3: CASSEQQWRGTEAFF; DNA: TGTGCCAGCAGTGAACAACAGTGGAGAGGCACTGAAGCTTTCTTT
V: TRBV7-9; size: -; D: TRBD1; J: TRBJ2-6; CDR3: CASSIGQGGSGANVLTF; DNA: TGTGCCAGCAGCATAGGACAGGGGGGAAGTGGGGCCAACGTCCTGACTTTC
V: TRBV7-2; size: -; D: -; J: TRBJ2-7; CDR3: CASSLVRAYEQYF; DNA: TGTGCCAGCAGCTTAGTAAGGGCCTACGAGCAGTACTTC
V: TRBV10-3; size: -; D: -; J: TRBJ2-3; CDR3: CAISEMAAQYF; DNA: TGTGCCATCAGTGAAATGGCGGCGCAGTATTTT
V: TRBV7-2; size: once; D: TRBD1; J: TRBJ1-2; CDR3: CASSFGQGYGYTF; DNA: TGTGCCAGCAGCTTCGGACAGGGCTATGGCTACACCTTC